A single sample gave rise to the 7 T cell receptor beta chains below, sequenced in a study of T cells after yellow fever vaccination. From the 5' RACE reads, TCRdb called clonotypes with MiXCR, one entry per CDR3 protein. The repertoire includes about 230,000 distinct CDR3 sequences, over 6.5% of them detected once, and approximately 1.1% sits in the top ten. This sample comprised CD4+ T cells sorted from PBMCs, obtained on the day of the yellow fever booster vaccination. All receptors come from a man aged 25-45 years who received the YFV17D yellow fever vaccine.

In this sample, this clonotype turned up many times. The DNA for the CDR3 is TGTGCCAGCACGAGCGGGAGAGCTGGGGAGCAGTACTTC. Residues: CASTSGRAGEQYF. The V gene is TRBV6-2 or TRBV6-3, the J gene TRBJ2-7; TRBD2 agrees at 8 bases. The CDR3 sequence is 13 residues long. Germline CDR1 MNHEY, CDR2 SVGEGT. The trim removed 7 bases at V and 7 bases at J, leaving 9 bases unmatched.

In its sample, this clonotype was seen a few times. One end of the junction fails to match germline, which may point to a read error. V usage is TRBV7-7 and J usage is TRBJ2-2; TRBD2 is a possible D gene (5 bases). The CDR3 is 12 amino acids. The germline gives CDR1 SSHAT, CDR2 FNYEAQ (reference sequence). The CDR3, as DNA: TGTGCTAGCAGTGAGGGCACCGGGGAGCTGTTTTTT. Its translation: CASSEGTGELFF.

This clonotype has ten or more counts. DNA for the CDR3: TGTGCCAGCAGTTTTCGGGACAGGGGAGAGACCCAGTACTTC. This gives the protein CASSFRDRGETQYF. The chain links TRBV28 to TRBJ2-5; 10 bases align to TRBD1. The V gene's germline CDR1 is MDHEN and CDR2 SYDVKM. The ends lost 3 bases at V and 4 bases at J; junction bases unmatched: 2. The CDR3 covers 14 residues.

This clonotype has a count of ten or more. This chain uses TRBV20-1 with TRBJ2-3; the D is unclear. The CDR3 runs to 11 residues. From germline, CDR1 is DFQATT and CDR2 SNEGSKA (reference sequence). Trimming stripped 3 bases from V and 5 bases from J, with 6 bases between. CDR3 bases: TGCAGTGCTAGGCGGAGAGATACGCAGTATTTT. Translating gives CSARRRDTQYF.

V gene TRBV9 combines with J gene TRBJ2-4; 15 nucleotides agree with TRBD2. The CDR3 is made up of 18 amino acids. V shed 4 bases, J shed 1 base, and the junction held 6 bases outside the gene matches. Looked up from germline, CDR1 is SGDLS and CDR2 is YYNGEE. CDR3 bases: TGTGCCAGCAGCAAAGGGGGGACTAGCGGGAGGGCCAAAAACATTCAGTACTTC. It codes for CASSKGGTSGRAKNIQYF.

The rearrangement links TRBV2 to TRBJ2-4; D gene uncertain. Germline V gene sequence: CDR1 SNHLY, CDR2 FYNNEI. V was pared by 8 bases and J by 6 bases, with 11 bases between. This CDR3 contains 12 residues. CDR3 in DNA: TGTGCCAGCGCAAGGCTAGGAAACATTCAGTACTTC. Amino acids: CASARLGNIQYF.

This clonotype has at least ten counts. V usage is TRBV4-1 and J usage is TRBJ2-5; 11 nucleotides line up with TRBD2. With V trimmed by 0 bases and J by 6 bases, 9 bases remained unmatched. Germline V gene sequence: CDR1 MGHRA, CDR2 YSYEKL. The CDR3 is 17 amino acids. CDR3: CASSQEGASGRKKTQYF. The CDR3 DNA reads TGCGCCAGCAGCCAAGAAGGGGCTAGCGGGAGGAAAAAGACCCAGTACTTC.